Listed here are 19 T cell receptor beta chains from one sample, sequenced in a study of OX40 agonist ivuxolimab in advanced cancers. Some clones are missing from TCRdb's copy, which holds only in-frame ones; the method was immunoSEQ multiplex PCR. The sample lists 70,000 to 85,000 clones, 84% occurring once. The sequencing here drew on CD4+ or CD8+ T cells sorted from blood, taken in a trial of the OX40 agonist ivuxolimab. These receptor sequences come from an adult with an advanced solid tumor such as melanoma, head and neck, liver or kidney cancer.

This rearrangement joins TRBV27 to TRBJ1-2, with 9 bases that match TRBD1. In germline, CDR1 is MNHEY, CDR2 SMNVEV (reference sequence). This CDR3 spans 14 amino acids. The V gene end was trimmed by 5 bases and the J gene end by 8 bases; junction bases not matched to a gene: 9. The CDR3 sequence is CASSRNTGGLGYTF. The CDR3 nucleotides read TGTGCCAGCAGTCGGAATACAGGGGGCCTGGGCTACACCTTC.

This chain uses TRBV9 with TRBJ1-2; D remains unclear. The germline V gene encodes CDR1 SGDLS and CDR2 YYNGEE. The CDR3 extends over 14 amino acids. Trimming cost V 0 bases and J 7 bases, with 13 bases left between them. The DNA of the CDR3 is TGTGCCAGCAGCGTAGGAGACGGCCTCGGTGGCTACACCTTC. Protein sequence: CASSVGDGLGGYTF.

The chain joins TRBV27 to TRBJ1-2, with a possible D match to TRBD1 (6 bases). The germline gives CDR1 MNHEY, CDR2 SMNVEV (reference sequence). V lost 6 bases to trimming and J lost 8 bases, with 16 bases between them. The CDR3 covers 13 residues. CDR3 nucleotides: TGTGCCAGCAGCGCCACAGGGTGGGACGGCTACACCTTC. Its protein product is CASSATGWDGYTF.

The rearrangement uses TRBV19 and TRBJ1-6, with D possibly matching TRBD1 (5 bases). CDR1 is LNHDA, CDR2 SQIVND, per germline (reference sequence). Trimming removed 1 base at V and 6 bases at J, with 10 bases between. CDR3 length equals 15 residues. CDR3 loop: CASSIGQTPNSPLHF. The CDR3 DNA is TGTGCCAGTAGTATAGGACAGACGCCTAATTCACCCCTCCACTTT.

The V and J genes are TRBV5-6 and TRBJ2-4; 15 nucleotides match TRBD2. Germline trimming cut 3 bases from V and 1 base from J; bases unmatched to any gene: 8. Looked up from germline, CDR1 is SGHDT and CDR2 is YYEEEE. The CDR3 is 19 residues long. For the CDR3, the DNA is TGTGCCAGCAGCTACCGGACTAGCGGGAGGGCCGGGGCCAAAAACATTCAGTACTTC. Protein sequence: CASSYRTSGRAGAKNIQYF.

This clone was observed once. One end of the junction fails to match germline, which may point to a read error. The V and J genes are TRBV7-9 and TRBJ2-3; TRBD1 or TRBD2 may be the D gene (5 bases each). This CDR3 has 15 amino acids. Per germline, CDR1 SEHNR and CDR2 FQNEAQ (reference sequence). The CDR3 loop is CASSLSLTPPGPKPF. The CDR3 nucleotides read TGTGCCAGCAGCTTATCCCTGACCCCACCGGGACCGAAGCCGTTT.

The chain combines TRBV27 with TRBJ1-5; 8 bases are a match to TRBD1. Per the germline V gene, CDR1 is MNHEY and CDR2 is SMNVEV (reference sequence). The CDR3 is 13 amino acids. V gave up 6 bases and J gave up 4 bases; unmatched junction bases: 2. The CDR3 sequence is CASRRTGNQPQHF. CDR3 DNA sequence: TGTGCCAGCAGACGGACAGGGAATCAGCCCCAGCATTTT.

CDR3 coding DNA: TGTGCCAGCAGTTTACAGGTTGGCCTTGATACGCAGTATTTT. This encodes CASSLQVGLDTQYF. The rearrangement links TRBV27 to TRBJ2-3; D remains ambiguous. The CDR3 is made up of 14 amino acids. Per the germline V gene, CDR1 is MNHEY and CDR2 is SMNVEV (reference sequence). The V end was cut by 2 bases, the J end by 6 bases, with 12 bases between.

The chain couples TRBV7-3 to TRBJ2-1; TRBD1 matches 7 bases. The trim removed 0 bases at V and 7 bases at J, leaving 12 bases unmatched. Germline CDR1 reads SGHTA; CDR2 reads FQGTGA. This CDR3 contains 17 residues. CDR3 coding DNA: TGTGCCAGCAGCTTAACGTCAGCAAGGGGGCTGTCAAATGAGCAGTTCTTC. Residues: CASSLTSARGLSNEQFF.

The chain employs TRBV2 and TRBJ1-1; 7 nucleotides line up with TRBD1. Germline CDR1 SNHLY, CDR2 FYNNEI. The V gene end was trimmed by 6 bases and the J gene end by 3 bases; junction bases not matched to a gene: 7. The CDR3 consists of 14 residues. The CDR3 coding sequence is TGTGCCAGCAGCCTGACAGGGTTGGACACTGAAGCTTTCTTT. Its translation: CASSLTGLDTEAFF.

The gene calls are TRBV29-1 and TRBJ2-5, with TRBD1 matching 8 bases. Trimming took 4 bases from V and 4 from J; bases not matched to a gene: 5. CDR1 and CDR2 from the germline V gene are SQVTM and ANQGSEA. The CDR3 loop spans 13 amino acids. CDR3 residues: CSVATGGGETQYF. The CDR3 DNA reads TGCAGCGTTGCCACAGGGGGAGGAGAGACCCAGTACTTC.

The chain has TRBV6-5 and TRBJ1-4; 8 nucleotides line up with TRBD1. The CDR3 has 13 amino acids. CDR1 and CDR2 from the germline V gene are MNHEY and SVGAGI. V lost 7 bases, J lost 5 bases, and 3 bases stayed unmatched. CDR3 DNA sequence: TGTGCCAGCACCGGACAGGGCAATGAAAAACTGTTTTTT. This translates into CASTGQGNEKLFF.

This chain uses TRBV12-5 with TRBJ2-1, with D hard to call. The CDR3 covers 12 residues. Germline lookup yields CDR1 LGHNT and CDR2 FRNRAP. Trimming removed 6 bases at V and 6 bases at J, with 9 bases between. CDR3 loop: CASGPRSNEQFF. CDR3 in DNA: TGTGCTAGTGGACCCAGGAGCAATGAGCAGTTCTTC.

The V call is TRBV6-5, the J call TRBJ1-1; D gene unclear. Trimming took 5 bases from V and 2 from J, leaving 15 bases between them. The CDR3 contains 15 residues. Germline V gene data show CDR1 as MNHEY and CDR2 as SVGAGI. The CDR3 DNA follows: TGTGCCAGCAGTGCCCTCCGGACGGCCAACACTGAAGCTTTCTTT. Translating it yields CASSALRTANTEAFF.

The V call is TRBV7-9, the J call TRBJ2-7, with a weak D call TRBD2 (5 bases). Germline V CDR1 and CDR2: SEHNR, FQNEAQ (reference sequence). V gave up 6 bases and J gave up 0 bases, with 9 bases separating them. The CDR3 spans 13 residues. The CDR3 reads CASRRESSYEQYF. CDR3 DNA sequence: TGTGCCAGCAGACGGGAAAGCTCCTACGAGCAGTACTTC.

About this clone itself: Other nucleotide sequences in the sample specify the same CDR3. The rearrangement joins TRBV5-1 to TRBJ2-5, with TRBD1 as a possible D gene (6 bases). Germline V lookup: CDR1 SGHRS, CDR2 YFSETQ. With 5 bases removed from V and 4 bases from J, the gap between germline ends came to 15 bases. The CDR3 sequence is 14 residues long. The CDR3 sequence: CASSKGQRAETQYF. In nucleotides, the CDR3 is TGCGCCAGCAGTAAAGGACAGAGGGCAGAGACCCAGTACTTC.

The chain has TRBV9 and TRBJ2-7; 10 nucleotides agree with TRBD2. Germline V gene lookup returns CDR1 SGDLS and CDR2 YYNGEE. The CDR3 extends over 16 amino acids. V shed 0 bases and J 7 bases; nucleotides not matched to a gene: 10. In DNA form, the CDR3 reads TGTGCCAGCAGCGTAGCCCCCAGCGGGAGGGTAAGGGAGCAGTACTTC. It codes for CASSVAPSGRVREQYF.

The rearrangement links TRBV2 to TRBJ2-3; TRBD2 might be the D (6 bases). Deletions cut 10 bases from V and 2 bases from J, with 16 bases between. Germline V gives CDR1 SNHLY, CDR2 FYNNEI. This CDR3 contains 14 residues. CDR3 nucleotide sequence: TGTGCCACTGACCACGGGGGATTCACAGATACGCAGTATTTT. This encodes CATDHGGFTDTQYF.

This chain uses TRBV13 with TRBJ1-2, with a possible D match to TRBD1 (6 bases). Trimming cost V 5 bases and J 8 bases, with 27 bases left between them. The V gene's germline CDR1 is PRHDT and CDR2 FYEKMQ (reference sequence). This CDR3 has 17 residues. For the CDR3, the DNA is TGTGCCAGCAGCCCCCAGGGGCCAGGACACCCATACTTCGGCTACACCTTC. This codes for CASSPQGPGHPYFGYTF.